A single sample is the source of the 4 T cell receptor beta chains below, sequenced in a study of blood T cells in healthy people across ages. With a J-beta primer mix and a sample-barcoded 5' primer, a second PCR ran about 6 to 11 cycles. TCRdb reanalysed the 5' RACE reads using MiXCR and keeps one entry per CDR3 protein. The sample holds about a million distinct CDR3 sequences, 35% to 40% seen once. The sample comprised blood. The source of these receptors is a man younger than 30 in good health.

The chain employs TRBV4-3 and TRBJ1-4; 7 nucleotides align to TRBD1. The CDR3 extends over 17 amino acids. V gave up 4 bases and J gave up 5 bases; unmatched junction bases: 13. Germline assignment: CDR1 LGHNA and CDR2 YSLEER. The chain's CDR3 is CASSLNPTGTANEKLFF. CDR3 coding DNA: TGCGCCAGCAGCCTCAATCCTACTGGGACAGCAAATGAAAAACTGTTTTTT.

The sample holds many counts of this clonotype. V usage is TRBV12-3 or TRBV12-4 and J usage is TRBJ1-2, with D possibly TRBD1 on 5 matching bases. The V end lost 7 bases, the J end lost 0 bases, and 12 bases lay between the germline ends. The CDR3 runs 14 residues. In DNA, the CDR3 is TGTGCCAGCACCCCGGGGGAAACTAACTATGGCTACACCTTC. Its translation: CASTPGETNYGYTF.

In this sample, this clonotype turned up many times. This chain links TRBV2 with TRBJ2-3; 7 bases map to TRBD1. The V gene end was trimmed by 6 bases and the J gene end by 4 bases; junction bases not matched to a gene: 1. The CDR3 has 12 amino acids. Germline loops: CDR1 SNHLY, CDR2 FYNNEI. CDR3 residues: CASSDRADTQYF. The CDR3 DNA reads TGTGCCAGCAGCGACAGGGCAGATACGCAGTATTTT. The full variable domain, rest sourced from reference TRBV2 and TRBJ2-3, is EPEVTQTPSHQVTQMGQEVILRCVPISNHLYFYWYRQILGQKVEFLVSFYNNEISEKSEIFDDQFSVERPDGSNFTLKIRSTKLEDSAMYFCASSDRADTQYFGPGTRLTVL.

The rearrangement links TRBV13 to TRBJ1-5; no clear D. This CDR3 region has 12 residues. Between the trimmed V and J ends, which lost 4 bases and 1 base, there was a span of 2 bases. Per germline, CDR1 PRHDT and CDR2 FYEKMQ (reference sequence). The CDR3 sequence: CASSWSNQPQHF. In nucleotides, the CDR3 is TGTGCCAGCAGCTGGAGCAATCAGCCCCAGCATTTT.